These T cell receptor beta chains were read from a single sample in a study of CD4 T cells in relation to SARS-CoV-2 and coronaviruses. Data came from immunoSEQ multiplex PCR; TCRdb stores just in-frame clones and leaves some out. The sample has 65,000 or so clones, 80% to 90% seen once; the top ten hold 1.6%. The sequencing sample was made of memory CD4+ T cells from PBMCs. The source is a human donor in good health. Both conserved end residues are trimmed from each CDR3. The D gene is left open where the match is weak.

d_call | j_call | v_call | cdr3_aa
TRBD1 | TRBJ1-1 | TRBV19 | ASSSPTGGVTEAF
TRBD2 | TRBJ2-3 | TRBV3-1/TRBV3-2 | ASSHFSAGSTDTQY
- | TRBJ1-2 | TRBV6-6 | ASKNNGYT
- | TRBJ1-2 | TRBV19 | ASSREGYYGYT
TRBD2 | TRBJ2-7 | TRBV5-1 | ASSLAGTSGAYEQY
- | TRBJ1-5 | TRBV30 | AWSVRGPDRNNQPQH
TRBD1 | TRBJ2-7 | TRBV24-1 | ATSDWYRGPYEQY
- | TRBJ2-7 | TRBV2 | ASGFSYEQY
- | TRBJ2-3 | TRBV10-2 | ASSEDIRITQY
- | TRBJ2-3 | TRBV3-1/TRBV3-2 | ASSLSGTGADTQY
TRBD2 | TRBJ2-2 | TRBV27 | ASSLSPSGTRYTGELF
- | TRBJ1-5 | TRBV6-6 | ASSPLPSGDNQPQH
- | TRBJ2-7 | TRBV28 | ASSLGTVGGQY
- | TRBJ1-5 | TRBV28 | ASRGTPPNQPQH
- | TRBJ2-3 | TRBV5-1 | ASSARSLRTDTQY
- | TRBJ1-2 | TRBV7-3 | ASSLRGGDYDGYT
- | TRBJ2-7 | TRBV4-1 | ASSQDTSGGVYEQY
- | TRBJ2-6 | TRBV28 | ASSPQGSGANVLT
- | TRBJ2-3 | TRBV6-1 | ASSEVVASHTQY
TRBD1 | TRBJ1-1 | TRBV19 | ASSIRQGEDAEAF
- | TRBJ2-7 | TRBV9 | ASSASDGPAQGEQY
- | TRBJ2-3 | TRBV28 | ASSSQAGHTDTQY
TRBD2 | TRBJ2-1 | TRBV3-1/TRBV3-2 | ASSQGGGVNEQF
- | TRBJ1-1 | TRBV5-5 | ASSLEQGSTEAF
TRBD1 | TRBJ2-7 | TRBV28 | ASREQGIEQY
TRBD2 | TRBJ2-5 | TRBV18 | ASSPGTSGSQETQY
TRBD2 | TRBJ2-7 | TRBV9 | ASSARGDSATPQY
TRBD1 | TRBJ1-2 | TRBV7-9 | ASLLDRGSYGYT
TRBD1 | TRBJ1-1 | TRBV5-1 | ASSLTGTGATEAF
- | TRBJ1-2 | TRBV6-5 | ASSYDQGSHYGYT
TRBD1 | TRBJ1-4 | TRBV28 | ASSLPRTGGGEKLF
TRBD2 | TRBJ2-7 | TRBV6-2/TRBV6-3 | ASSYRTSGGGEQY
TRBD2 | TRBJ2-7 | TRBV15 | ATSRDPSGGYEQY
TRBD2 | TRBJ2-1 | TRBV5-6 | ASSPGLADYNEQF
- | TRBJ2-1 | TRBV2 | ASSGGDRLFANEQF
- | TRBJ1-6 | TRBV29-1 | SVCKDANSPLH
TRBD1 | TRBJ1-2 | TRBV7-2 | ASSLAHQQGGYT
- | TRBJ1-6 | TRBV28 | ASITGFYNSPLH
- | TRBJ1-3 | TRBV5-5 | ASSLVSGYTGNTIY
- | TRBJ2-1 | TRBV7-9 | ASSRTMGGGQF
- | TRBJ2-5 | TRBV11-2 | ASSSQDSLNSGETQY
- | TRBJ1-2 | TRBV10-3 | AISEGSGYT
TRBD2 | TRBJ2-2 | TRBV7-9 | ASSLWVAGPINTGELF